This TCR beta chain comes out of a study of shared clonotypes between healthy human individuals. At the level of the study: Samples came from two female and three male donors aged 18 to 49. Study-wide results and caveats: Only blood samples were collected, and tissue repertoires likely differ.

To note about this clone: Its target is not known.

V was cut by 3 bases and J by 7 bases, with 10 bases left in between. The CDR3 spans 14 residues. Germline CDR1 is MNHEY and CDR2 is SMNVEV (reference sequence). The assay ran at deep level. Some clones are missing from TCRdb's copy, which holds only in-frame ones; the method was immunoSEQ multiplex PCR. The data hold approximately 2,300,000 clones, with about nine tenths observed a single time. None of the donors, who were healthy HIV-negative adults, had recently had acute infections or vaccinations. The gene calls are TRBV27 and TRBJ1-6; tentatively, D is TRBD1 (5 bases). The origin of this receptor is a man between 18 and 35 years old in good health. Some clones in this sample may be carry-over from other donors' samples. The sample was naive CD4+ T cells from PBMCs. The subset is: CD45RA+ positively selected. CDR3 sequence (DNA): TGTGCCAGCAGTTTTAACAGGCCGAATTCACCCCTCCACTTT. Translated: CASSFNRPNSPLHF.